This T cell receptor beta chain comes out of a study of blood T cells in healthy people across ages. Germline assignment: CDR1 SQVTM and CDR2 ANQGSEA. This CDR3 is built from 13 residues. Sample-barcoded 5' priming and a J-beta primer mix drove a second PCR of about 6 to 12 cycles. From the 5' RACE reads, TCRdb called clonotypes with MiXCR, one entry per CDR3 protein. The repertoire holds 1 million or so distinct CDR3 sequences, with around 25% as singletons. As concerns this clonotype: The antigen remains unidentified.

Each donor gave 9 to 10 milliliters of peripheral blood. Samples each yielded at least 6 micrograms of total RNA. Study-wide points: Estimates drawn from one million T cells were deemed to understate diversity.

The sample was also reused in another study, on T cells of mothers and their children. That publication notes: Related mother-child pairs shared slightly more overlap than unrelated pairs, but the difference was non-significant.

The rearrangement uses TRBV29-1 and TRBJ2-1, with D perhaps given as TRBD1 or TRBD2 (5 bases each). The J call may not be correct, given that the DNA end is closer to TRBJ2-7. Material for sequencing was blood. This receptor was obtained from a girl aged 2 to 10 in good health. DNA of the CDR3: TGCAGCGTTGAAGGGGACGGGAAGCTGGAGCAGTACTTC. This codes for CSVEGDGKLEQYF.